The 11 T cell receptor beta chains reported below all come from one sample, sequenced in a study of T cell repertoires in cytomegalovirus infection. TCRdb ran MiXCR on the reads and lists one entry per CDR3 protein. This sample has more than 350,000 distinct CDR3 sequences, with roughly a third found just once. The sample consisted of PBMCs. The receptors were sampled from a human donor in good health (CMV status not recorded). Some clones in this sample may be carry-over from other donors' samples.

This clonotype came up a few times. The V gene is TRBV5-4, the J gene TRBJ2-7; the D gene is possibly TRBD2 (5 bases). This CDR3 has 13 residues. CDR1 is SGHNT, CDR2 YYREEE, per germline (reference sequence). Deletions cut 4 bases from V and 4 bases from J, with 12 bases between. The CDR3 sequence is CASSPGLRYEQYF. CDR3 nucleotide sequence: TGTGCCAGCAGCCCTGGACTGAGGTACGAGCAGTACTTC.

The sample holds a few counts of this clonotype. The V gene is TRBV6-2 or TRBV6-3, the J gene TRBJ2-1; TRBD2 aligns across 12 bases. Trimming cost V 6 bases and J 7 bases; bases outside gene matches: 7. The V gene's germline CDR1 is MNHEY and CDR2 SVGEGT. This CDR3 is built from 15 residues. CDR3 region: CASSRLAGGPNEQFF. CDR3 nucleotide sequence: TGTGCCAGCAGCCGGCTAGCGGGGGGGCCAAATGAGCAGTTCTTC.

This clonotype was counted between two and nine times. This sequence joins TRBV7-9 and TRBJ1-5; no definite D call. Germline loops: CDR1 SEHNR, CDR2 FQNEAQ (reference sequence). There are 15 residues in the CDR3. Trimming took 6 bases from V and 0 from J, leaving 12 bases between them. The CDR3 region has the DNA TGTGCCAGCAGTACCGGGAGCCTTAGCAATCAGCCCCAGCATTTT. Encoded protein: CASSTGSLSNQPQHF.

This clonotype was counted at least ten times. V and J are TRBV28 and TRBJ1-1, with D possibly TRBD1 on 5 matching bases. V lost 1 base and J 0 bases, leaving 9 bases between the germline ends. CDR3 length equals 15 residues. Per germline, CDR1 MDHEN and CDR2 SYDVKM. CDR3 bases: TGTGCCAGCAGTTTATCAGGGTCCATGAACACTGAAGCTTTCTTT. It translates to CASSLSGSMNTEAFF. Full variable domain (missing parts from reference TRBV28 and TRBJ1-1): DVKVTQSSRYLVKRTGEKVFLECVQDMDHENMFWYRQDPGLGLRLIYFSYDVKMKEKGDIPEGYSVSREKKERFSLILESASTNQTSMYLCASSLSGSMNTEAFFGQGTRLTVV.

A note on this clonotype: This clone may be a read error of a much larger clone one base away. V is TRBV11-2 and J is TRBJ2-7, with D tentatively TRBD1 or TRBD2 (6 bases each). This CDR3 is 15 amino acids long. Germline CDR1 reads SGHAT; CDR2 reads FQNNGV. CDR3 DNA: TGTGCCAGCAGGTCAACGCGGGACACCATCTACGCGCAGTACTTC. Translated, it gives CASRSTRDTIYAQYF.

The sample holds a few counts of this clonotype. V gene TRBV5-1 combines with J gene TRBJ2-5, with a weak D call TRBD2 (6 bases). Germline V gives CDR1 SGHRS, CDR2 YFSETQ. This CDR3 is built from 15 residues. The V gene lost 0 bases and the J gene lost 1 base, with 10 bases spanning the gap. DNA for the CDR3: TGCGCCAGCAGCTTGGTAGCGGCTCTCCAAGAGACCCAGTACTTC. This codes for CASSLVAALQETQYF.

The chain links TRBV5-1 to TRBJ2-5, with TRBD2 matching 14 bases. V dropped 4 bases and J dropped 1; count of bases not matched to a gene: 3. Per the germline V gene, CDR1 is SGHRS and CDR2 is YFSETQ. This CDR3 region has 16 residues. CDR3 protein: CASSGGLAGGQETQYF. CDR3 DNA: TGCGCCAGCAGCGGCGGACTAGCGGGGGGCCAAGAGACCCAGTACTTC. The full variable domain, completed using reference TRBV5-1 and TRBJ2-5, is KAGVTQTPRYLIKTRGQQVTLSCSPISGHRSVSWYQQTPGQGLQFLFEYFSETQRNKGNFPGRFSGRQFSNSRSEMNVSTLELGDSALYLCASSGGLAGGQETQYFGPGTRLLVL.

The genes are TRBV27 and TRBJ1-4, with a tentative D call TRBD1 (6 bases). This CDR3 has 11 amino acids. Germline V gene lookup returns CDR1 MNHEY and CDR2 SMNVEV (reference sequence). V was cut by 5 bases and J by 11 bases, with 9 bases left in between. The CDR3 bases are TGTGCCAGCAGTCTACAGGGTAAACTGTTTTTT. Translating it yields CASSLQGKLFF.

This clonotype showed up just a few times. This sequence joins TRBV6-6 and TRBJ2-6, with 8 bases aligning to TRBD1. Germline V lookup: CDR1 MNHNY, CDR2 SVGAGI (reference sequence). V dropped 6 bases and J dropped 0; count of bases not matched to a gene: 7. There are 17 residues in the CDR3. The CDR3 is CASSNRQGSSGANVLTF. The CDR3 DNA reads as TGTGCCAGCAGCAATCGACAGGGGAGCTCTGGGGCCAACGTCCTGACTTTC.

The chain recombines TRBV7-9 with TRBJ2-7; possibly TRBD1 or TRBD2 for D (5 bases each). The CDR3 totals 16 residues. The V and J ends lost 5 bases and 4 bases respectively, with 21 bases between them. Germline V gives CDR1 SEHNR, CDR2 FQNEAQ (reference sequence). CDR3 nucleotides: TGTGCCAGCAGCGTATATTCTGGGGGAAGTAGGTACGAGCAGTACTTC. It translates to CASSVYSGGSRYEQYF.

For the CDR3, the DNA is TGTGCCAGCAGCCACAGGGGCTCTGGGGCCAACGTCCTGACTTTC. It encodes CASSHRGSGANVLTF. The rearrangement joins TRBV7-9 to TRBJ2-6; 7 bases line up with TRBD1. The V gene's germline CDR1 is SEHNR and CDR2 FQNEAQ (reference sequence). CDR3 length: 15 residues. The junction had 1 base not matched to a gene; V was cut back by 5 bases and J by 0 bases. The entire variable domain, with the rest obtained from reference TRBV7-9 and TRBJ2-6, is as follows: DTGVSQNPRHKITKRGQNVTFRCDPISEHNRLYWYRQTLGQGPEFLTYFQNEAQLEKSRLLSDRFSAERPKGSFSTLEIQRTEQGDSAMYLCASSHRGSGANVLTFGAGSRLTVL.